The T cell receptor beta chain described here comes from a study of blood T cells in healthy people across ages. Together with a sample-barcoded 5' primer, a J-beta primer mix was included in a second PCR lasting about 7 to 12 cycles. TCRdb ran MiXCR on the 5' RACE reads and lists one entry per CDR3 protein. The table includes 1,500,000 or so distinct CDR3 sequences, approximately 63% detected once. CDR1 is DFQATT and CDR2 is SNEGSKA in the germline V gene (reference sequence). This CDR3 contains 13 residues. V was clipped by 2 bases and J by 1 base, with 9 bases between them. This chain uses TRBV20-1 with TRBJ2-7; D gene unclear. This sequence was found in a young man in good health. The source material was blood. The CDR3 region is CSARPATSYEQYF. The CDR3, as DNA: TGCAGTGCTAGACCAGCAACTTCCTACGAGCAGTACTTC.